The T cell receptor (beta chain) described here comes from a study of early T cells in non-severe SARS-CoV-2 infection. Looking at the study overall: Unsorted whole blood bulk RNA was sequenced, with unpaired chains.

Germline V CDR1 and CDR2: DFQATT, SNEGSKA (reference sequence). The CDR3 totals 14 residues. V lost 3 bases, J lost 1 base, and 11 bases lay in between. TCRdb used MiXCR to reprocess the 5' RACE reads, holding one entry per CDR3 protein. The sample yields over 30,000 distinct CDR3 sequences, about 3.8% seen once. This clonotype was picked up many times. The chain recombines TRBV20-1 with TRBJ2-3, with D tentatively TRBD2 (6 bases). Sequenced material: whole blood. The source is an adult who was a healthcare worker with PCR-confirmed SARS-CoV-2 infection or an uninfected control (not recorded which). As DNA, the CDR3 is TGCAGTGCTAGTGCGCGGGGTGGCACAGATACGCAGTATTTT. Translated: CSASARGGTDTQYF.